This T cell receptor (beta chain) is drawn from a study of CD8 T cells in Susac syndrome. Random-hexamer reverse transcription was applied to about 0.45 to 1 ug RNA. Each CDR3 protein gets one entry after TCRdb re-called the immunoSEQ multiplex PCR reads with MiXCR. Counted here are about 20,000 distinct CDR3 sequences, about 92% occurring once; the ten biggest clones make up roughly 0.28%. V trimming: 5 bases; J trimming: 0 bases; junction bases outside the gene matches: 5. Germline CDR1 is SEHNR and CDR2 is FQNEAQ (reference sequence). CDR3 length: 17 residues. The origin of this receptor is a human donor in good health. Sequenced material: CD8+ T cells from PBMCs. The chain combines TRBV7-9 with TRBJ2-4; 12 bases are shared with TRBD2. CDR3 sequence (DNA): TGTGCCAGCAGCCCCCTAGCGGGGGGGCGAGCCAAAAACATTCAGTACTTC. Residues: CASSPLAGGRAKNIQYF.